The source of this T cell receptor (beta chain) is a study of blood T cell repertoires in COVID-19. The overall study: The United States, Italy and Spain were the sources of the acute and convalescent COVID-19 samples.

Either two negative PCRs, clearance, or symptom resolution qualified Cohort 3 donors as recovered. CDR3 length: 14 amino acids. Germline CDR1 is SGHTA and CDR2 is FQGNSA. The junction had 8 bases not matched to a gene; V was cut back by 7 bases and J by 4 bases. Authors' analysis steps: How many nucleated cells were present was estimated from reference gene primer amplification. Measured with immunoSEQ multiplex PCR; TCRdb has only the in-frame clones, and not every one. V, J and clone size are taken as reported in that table, and D and trimming were inferred from the DNA itself. Of about 160,000 clones in the sample, over 75% are singletons; the top ten hold about 6.6%.

J is TRBJ2-7 and V is TRBV7-2; TRBD1 agrees at 9 bases. The sample was PBMCs or T cells enriched from blood (not recorded which). This receptor was obtained from a woman in her fifties or sixties who had recovered from COVID-19. The CDR3 protein is CASTPAGQGYEQYF. The CDR3 DNA reads as TGTGCCAGCACCCCTGCGGGACAGGGATACGAGCAGTACTTC.